The 17 T cell receptor beta chains reported below all come from one sample, sequenced in a study of cytomegalovirus exposure and HLA in healthy donors. TCRdb keeps only in-frame clones here, not all; method: immunoSEQ multiplex PCR. There are approximately 300,000 clones in the sample; 87% occur only once, and roughly 1.2% lies in the top ten. The sequencing sample was made of PBMCs. These receptors originate from a woman aged 25 to 45 in good health and CMV-seropositive.

This chain connects TRBV6-1 to TRBJ2-7; D not resolved. CDR3 length equals 14 residues. V gave up 2 bases and J gave up 2 bases, with 10 bases separating them. Per germline, CDR1 MNHNS and CDR2 SASEGT. CDR3 loop: CASSERVGPYEQYF. CDR3 bases: TGTGCCAGCAGTGAAAGGGTAGGCCCCTACGAGCAGTACTTC.

V gene TRBV5-1 combines with J gene TRBJ1-2, with D uncertain. The CDR3 is made up of 13 amino acids. V was shortened by 0 bases and J by 8 bases, with 11 bases between the two germline ends. Germline V gene sequence: CDR1 SGHRS, CDR2 YFSETQ. The CDR3 reads CASSLGQLWGYTF. In DNA, the CDR3 is TGCGCCAGCAGCTTGGGACAACTCTGGGGCTACACCTTC.

This chain links TRBV9 with TRBJ1-4; 7 nucleotides line up with TRBD1. J was trimmed by 7 bases and V by 3 bases; bases with no gene match: 9. Germline assignment: CDR1 SGDLS and CDR2 YYNGEE. There are 15 residues in the CDR3. CDR3 coding DNA: TGTGCCAGCAGCGCACGGGACAGAGAAGTTGAAAAACTGTTTTTT. Translated: CASSARDREVEKLFF.

V usage is TRBV1 and J usage is TRBJ1-5; the table's D gene call, TRBD1, was not cross checked with the DNA. TRBV1 is a pseudogene. The CDR3 sequence is 15 residues long. For the CDR3, the DNA is TGCACCCACCAGCTTGAGGACAACCTCAATCAGCCCCAGCATTTT. This encodes CTHQLEDNLNQPQHF.

V and J are TRBV28 and TRBJ1-1; D call uncertain. Germline V lookup: CDR1 MDHEN, CDR2 SYDVKM. This CDR3 has 15 amino acids. The germline V and J ends were trimmed by 5 bases and 0 bases, with 13 bases remaining between them. The CDR3 loop reads CASSPRRTVNTEAFF. The DNA for the CDR3 is TGTGCCAGCAGTCCCAGAAGGACGGTGAACACTGAAGCTTTCTTT.

The rearrangement joins TRBV11-2 to TRBJ1-4; D is unclear. The V and J ends lost 6 bases and 6 bases respectively, with 11 bases between them. CDR1 SGHAT and CDR2 FQNNGV come from the germline V gene. The CDR3 sequence is 13 residues long. The CDR3, as DNA: TGTGCCAGCAGGGAGGAGGGTGATGAAAAACTGTTTTTT. Its protein is CASREEGDEKLFF.

In the case of this clone: The same CDR3 also results from other DNA sequences found in this sample. This chain links TRBV9 with TRBJ1-1; D might be TRBD1 (5 bases). The CDR3 has 14 amino acids. The germline V and J ends were trimmed by 4 bases and 1 base, with 11 bases remaining between them. CDR1 and CDR2 from the germline V gene are SGDLS and YYNGEE. CDR3 coding DNA: TGTGCCAGCAGCACCAGTGGGGGGAACACTGAAGCTTTCTTT. The encoded protein is CASSTSGGNTEAFF.

The chain is built from TRBV5-1 and TRBJ2-1; 8 bases match TRBD1. CDR3 length equals 18 residues. The J segment lost 0 bases and the V segment lost 4 bases, leaving 12 bases of the junction unmatched. From germline, CDR1 is SGHRS and CDR2 YFSETQ. The CDR3 protein is CASSPKIRTGSSYNEQFF. The CDR3 DNA follows: TGCGCCAGCAGCCCCAAGATCAGGACAGGGAGCTCCTACAATGAGCAGTTCTTC.

The rearrangement links TRBV5-1 to TRBJ2-2; 9 nucleotides align to TRBD1. The germline gives CDR1 SGHRS, CDR2 YFSETQ. The CDR3 extends over 12 amino acids. V lost 10 bases, J lost 7 bases, and 5 bases stayed unmatched. This CDR3 reads CAYRGRDGELFF. The CDR3 bases are TGCGCCTACAGGGGGCGCGACGGGGAGCTGTTTTTT.

This sequence joins TRBV7-6 and TRBJ1-1, with 9 bases matching TRBD1. The V and J ends lost 5 bases and 1 base, in that order; junction bases with no gene match: 5. CDR1 is SGHVS and CDR2 is FNYEAQ in the germline V gene. The CDR3 totals 15 residues. DNA of the CDR3: TGTGCCAGCAGCCCGCGACAGGGGGGGAACACTGAAGCTTTCTTT. It specifies CASSPRQGGNTEAFF.

The genes are TRBV9 and TRBJ2-3; weak D call: TRBD2 (6 bases). The V gene's germline CDR1 is SGDLS and CDR2 YYNGEE. With 4 bases removed from V and 1 base from J, the gap between germline ends came to 13 bases. This CDR3 comprises 15 residues. The DNA for the CDR3 is TGTGCCAGCAGCTCTCCGGGACTCCGCACAGATACGCAGTATTTT. It encodes CASSSPGLRTDTQYF.

Remarks on this clone: Other nucleotide sequences in the sample specify the same CDR3. V usage is TRBV7-9 and J usage is TRBJ1-5; D is unresolved. Trimming shortened V by 0 bases and J by 4 bases, and 4 bases separated the two germline ends. There are 13 residues in the CDR3. Germline V gives CDR1 SEHNR, CDR2 FQNEAQ (reference sequence). CDR3 in DNA: TGTGCCAGCAGCTTAGCAGTAAATCAGCCCCAGCATTTT. Encoded protein: CASSLAVNQPQHF.

V gene TRBV7-2 combines with J gene TRBJ1-2, with 7 bases fitting TRBD1. Germline CDR1 and CDR2: SGHTA and FQGNSA. The junction had 5 bases not matched to a gene; V was cut back by 0 bases and J by 4 bases. CDR3 length: 15 amino acids. The CDR3 bases are TGTGCCAGCAGCTTAGCGGGGACAGATCTCTATGGCTACACCTTC. This encodes CASSLAGTDLYGYTF.

This chain links TRBV9 with TRBJ2-5; possibly TRBD2 for D (6 bases). The V gene lost 4 bases and the J gene lost 4 bases, with 11 bases spanning the gap. The length of the CDR3 is 13 residues. Looked up from germline, CDR1 is SGDLS and CDR2 is YYNGEE. CDR3 residues: CASSSGVAETQYF. DNA for the CDR3: TGTGCCAGCAGCTCGGGAGTGGCAGAGACCCAGTACTTC.

This rearrangement joins TRBV6-1 to TRBJ2-7, with D possibly TRBD2 on 6 matching bases. Germline CDR1 MNHNS, CDR2 SASEGT. With 0 bases removed from V and 3 bases from J, the gap between germline ends came to 12 bases. The CDR3 runs 15 residues. Here the CDR3 DNA reads TGTGCCAGCAGTGAAGCGGCGGGGCAGGGCTACGAGCAGTACTTC. Translating gives CASSEAAGQGYEQYF.

The rearrangement uses TRBV4-1 and TRBJ2-3, with D perhaps TRBD2 (7 bases). There are 16 residues in the CDR3. V was trimmed by 0 bases and J by 3 bases, leaving 13 bases between them. CDR1 is MGHRA and CDR2 is YSYEKL in the germline V gene. The CDR3 is CASSQERGALTDTQYF. The CDR3 DNA is TGCGCCAGCAGCCAAGAACGGGGGGCACTAACAGATACGCAGTATTTT.

The chain employs TRBV5-1 and TRBJ2-5; D possibly corresponds to TRBD2 (5 bases). Germline values: CDR1 SGHRS, CDR2 YFSETQ. V was shortened by 2 bases and J by 7 bases, with 12 bases between the two germline ends. The CDR3 covers 13 residues. CDR3 nucleotides: TGCGCCAGCAGCTTAAGACGGGAAGGGACCCAGTACTTC. It encodes CASSLRREGTQYF.